The 31 T cell receptor beta chains given below trace back to one sample, sequenced in a study of blood T cell repertoires in COVID-19. The protocol was immunoSEQ multiplex PCR, while the TCRdb copy is restricted to in-frame clones and leaves out a portion. The sample lists around 170,000 clones; about 90% were seen once. Sequencing was carried out using peripheral blood. These receptors originate from a man aged 55-75 years with acute or convalescent COVID-19.

The chain joins TRBV18 to TRBJ2-7; 7 nucleotides align to TRBD1. The CDR3 extends over 13 amino acids. J gave up 5 bases and V 3 bases, and 4 bases lay outside the gene matches. Germline V gene lookup returns CDR1 KGHSH and CDR2 LQKENI. The CDR3 nucleotides read TGTGCCAGCTCACCCGACAGGGTGCACGAGCAGTACTTC. Protein product: CASSPDRVHEQYF.

The chain employs TRBV7-9 and TRBJ1-2; TRBD1 aligns across 8 bases. Per germline, CDR1 SEHNR and CDR2 FQNEAQ (reference sequence). This CDR3 spans 15 amino acids. The V gene end was trimmed by 7 bases and the J gene end by 2 bases; junction bases not matched to a gene: 9. The CDR3 DNA reads as TGTGCCAGCACCGGGTACAGGGGGGAGAACTATGGCTACACCTTC. Protein sequence: CASTGYRGENYGYTF.

The J gene is TRBJ1-1, the V gene TRBV2, with D uncertain. Germline CDR1 is SNHLY and CDR2 is FYNNEI. Trimming took 4 bases from V and 12 from J, leaving 12 bases between them. The CDR3 sequence is 11 residues long. The chain's CDR3 is CASSVPGGPFF. In nucleotides, the CDR3 is TGTGCCAGCAGTGTTCCAGGAGGACCTTTCTTT.

The gene calls are TRBV5-6 and TRBJ2-3, with a tentative D call TRBD1 (6 bases). Germline V gives CDR1 SGHDT, CDR2 YYEEEE. This CDR3 has 15 residues. Trimming cost V 4 bases and J 3 bases, with 15 bases left between them. The DNA of the CDR3 is TGTGCCAGCAGCGAGGGACATGACACGACAGATACGCAGTATTTT. As protein: CASSEGHDTTDTQYF. The complete variable domain, with remaining parts taken from reference TRBV5-6 and TRBJ2-3, reads DAGVTQSPTHLIKTRGQQVTLRCSPKSGHDTVSWYQQALGQGPQFIFQYYEEEERQRGNFPDRFSGHQFPNYSSELNVNALLLGDSALYLCASSEGHDTTDTQYFGPGTRLTVL.

The table lists this clone with a few counts. This chain joins TRBV2 and TRBJ1-4; 10 nucleotides agree with TRBD1. V lost 7 bases and J lost 4; bases outside the gene matches: 3. From germline, CDR1 is SNHLY and CDR2 FYNNEI. This CDR3 contains 14 residues. CDR3 DNA: TGTGCCAGCACTAGGGACAGGGGTAATGAAAAACTGTTTTTT. Translating it yields CASTRDRGNEKLFF.

The chain is built from TRBV18 and TRBJ2-2; no reliable D call. Trimming shortened V by 6 bases and J by 7 bases, and 9 bases separated the two germline ends. CDR3 length: 12 amino acids. The germline gives CDR1 KGHSH, CDR2 LQKENI. For the CDR3, the DNA is TGTGCCAGCTCCTCCTCGAGCGGGGAGCTGTTTTTT. Amino acids: CASSSSSGELFF.

The chain combines TRBV11-2 with TRBJ2-7; TRBD1 matches 9 bases. The ends lost 6 bases at V and 0 bases at J; junction bases unmatched: 15. The CDR3 consists of 18 residues. Germline V gives CDR1 SGHAT, CDR2 FQNNGV. CDR3 residues: CASRVPGQGNTISYEQYF. The CDR3 region has the DNA TGTGCCAGCAGAGTACCGGGACAGGGTAACACCATCTCCTACGAGCAGTACTTC.

The chain carries TRBV5-4 and TRBJ2-3; 8 nucleotides match TRBD2. V trimming: 3 bases; J trimming: 6 bases; junction bases outside the gene matches: 6. Germline V gene data show CDR1 as SGHNT and CDR2 as YYREEE (reference sequence). The CDR3 consists of 14 residues. The CDR3 DNA is TGTGCCAGCAGCTCTCGGGGGGGCCCGGATACGCAGTATTTT. It yields the protein CASSSRGGPDTQYF.

This clone appeared a single time. This chain joins TRBV11-3 and TRBJ2-1; 7 nucleotides align to TRBD2. The germline V gene encodes CDR1 SGHNT and CDR2 YENEEA. The ends lost 2 bases at V and 4 bases at J; junction bases unmatched: 11. This CDR3 spans 17 amino acids. CDR3 in amino acids: CASSLRGGGTLYNEQFF. CDR3 coding DNA: TGTGCCAGCAGCTTACGTGGGGGGGGAACTCTTTACAATGAGCAGTTCTTC.

V and J are TRBV5-1 and TRBJ2-1, with 8 bases lining up with TRBD2. Losses at the gene ends were 2 bases for V and 10 bases for J; bases not matched to a gene: 11. The germline gives CDR1 SGHRS, CDR2 YFSETQ. The CDR3 runs to 15 residues. This CDR3 reads CASSFTGTRAREQFF. The CDR3 DNA reads as TGCGCCAGCAGCTTTACCGGGACTAGGGCACGAGAGCAGTTCTTC.

The rearrangement joins TRBV18 to TRBJ2-4, with 8 bases that match TRBD1. Germline V CDR1 and CDR2: KGHSH, LQKENI. CDR3 size: 16 residues. Unmatched junction bases numbered 10, after V lost 2 bases and J lost 7 bases. This CDR3 reads CASSPAGGEVSNIQYF. The CDR3 DNA reads TGTGCCAGCTCACCAGCAGGGGGCGAAGTATCGAACATTCAGTACTTC.

This chain joins TRBV5-6 and TRBJ1-6; D is ambiguous. Trimming cost V 2 bases and J 7 bases, with 13 bases left between them. The germline V gene encodes CDR1 SGHDT and CDR2 YYEEEE. The CDR3 consists of 15 residues. The CDR3 sequence is CASSFGEVRNSPLHF. For the CDR3, the DNA is TGTGCCAGCAGCTTTGGAGAGGTTCGCAATTCACCCCTCCACTTT.

This clone showed up just a few times. V usage is TRBV7-8 and J usage is TRBJ2-2, with D possibly being TRBD1 (6 bases). Germline CDR1 reads SGHVS; CDR2 reads FQNEAQ. The V end lost 1 base, the J end lost 6 bases, and 21 bases lay between the germline ends. The CDR3 is 18 amino acids. In DNA form, the CDR3 reads TGTGCCAGCAGCTTAGTCCCCCGGGACACCACCTACTCCGGGGAGCTGTTTTTT. This sequence encodes CASSLVPRDTTYSGELFF.

The V call is TRBV19, the J call TRBJ1-5; 8 nucleotides line up with TRBD1. Trimming at V came to 1 base and at J to 6 bases, leaving 5 bases not matched to a gene. Germline V gene sequence: CDR1 LNHDA, CDR2 SQIVND (reference sequence). The CDR3 is 15 residues long. CDR3 protein: CASSIAGTGFQPQHF. Here the CDR3 DNA reads TGTGCCAGTAGTATAGCCGGGACAGGTTTTCAGCCCCAGCATTTT.

The chain has TRBV6-5 and TRBJ2-3; D call uncertain. Trimming removed 0 bases from V and 2 bases from J, with 6 bases in between. The CDR3 totals 14 residues. From germline, CDR1 is MNHEY and CDR2 SVGAGI. The CDR3 bases are TGTGCCAGCAGTTACTCTCACAACACAGATACGCAGTATTTT. As protein: CASSYSHNTDTQYF.

This chain connects TRBV10-2 to TRBJ2-3, with a weak D call TRBD2 (6 bases). CDR1 and CDR2 from the germline V gene are WSHSY and SAAADI. This CDR3 spans 16 amino acids. Trimming removed 10 bases from V and 2 bases from J, with 22 bases in between. CDR3 residues: CATLPRRLGITDTQYF. CDR3 in DNA: TGCGCCACCCTCCCCCGGAGACTAGGGATCACAGATACGCAGTATTTT.

V usage is TRBV6-5 and J usage is TRBJ2-1; D is perhaps TRBD1 (6 bases). The CDR3 is 15 amino acids. The germline V gene encodes CDR1 MNHEY and CDR2 SVGAGI. The V and J ends lost 2 bases and 1 base respectively, with 9 bases between them. Written as DNA, the CDR3 is TGTGCCAGCAGTTACGGACAGTCGTCCTACAATGAGCAGTTCTTC. Amino acids: CASSYGQSSYNEQFF.

The chain is built from TRBV5-6 and TRBJ1-1, with D unclear. The CDR3 contains 15 residues. Trimming cost V 0 bases and J 0 bases, with 9 bases left between them. Germline assignment: CDR1 SGHDT and CDR2 YYEEEE. The CDR3 loop is CASSLDRGVNTEAFF. The CDR3 nucleotides read TGTGCCAGCAGCTTGGATCGGGGAGTGAACACTGAAGCTTTCTTT. Together with reference TRBV5-6 and TRBJ1-1, the CDR3 gives the full variable domain: DAGVTQSPTHLIKTRGQQVTLRCSPKSGHDTVSWYQQALGQGPQFIFQYYEEEERQRGNFPDRFSGHQFPNYSSELNVNALLLGDSALYLCASSLDRGVNTEAFFGQGTRLTVV.

The chain combines TRBV10-2 with TRBJ1-1; no definite D call. V lost 5 bases to trimming and J lost 0 bases, with 7 bases between them. This CDR3 has 13 residues. CDR1 is WSHSY, CDR2 SAAADI, per germline. CDR3 in DNA: TGCGCCAGCAGTCTATCGGTGAACACTGAAGCTTTCTTT. Its translation: CASSLSVNTEAFF.

The V and J genes are TRBV7-9 and TRBJ2-7; a possible D gene is TRBD1 (6 bases). Germline V CDR1 and CDR2: SEHNR, FQNEAQ (reference sequence). The CDR3 sequence is 13 residues long. V lost 10 bases to trimming and J lost 3 bases, with 16 bases between them. This chain's CDR3 is CATAKGVGYEQYF. The CDR3 DNA follows: TGTGCCACCGCAAAGGGGGTCGGCTACGAGCAGTACTTC.

CDR3 sequence (DNA): TGTGCCAGCAGCTCACAAGAGACCCAGTACTTC. Amino acids: CASSSQETQYF. This rearrangement joins TRBV9 to TRBJ2-5; D remains unclear. Trimming stripped 4 bases from V and 2 bases from J, with 3 bases between. CDR1 and CDR2 from the germline V gene are SGDLS and YYNGEE. This CDR3 region has 11 residues.

DNA of the CDR3: TGTGCCAGTAGTAGACTGGGACAGTATAATTCACCCCTCCACTTT. Protein product: CASSRLGQYNSPLHF. This rearrangement joins TRBV19 to TRBJ1-6, with 7 positions matching TRBD1. This CDR3 has 15 residues. Per germline, CDR1 LNHDA and CDR2 SQIVND (reference sequence). The V and J ends lost 4 bases and 4 bases, in that order; junction bases with no gene match: 4.

V is TRBV3-1 (or the pseudogene TRBV3-2) and J is TRBJ2-1, with 8 bases matching TRBD2. Germline values: CDR1 LGHDT, CDR2 YNNKEL (reference sequence). This CDR3 spans 23 amino acids. With 0 bases clipped from V and 0 bases from J, the junction kept 22 bases outside the gene matches. CDR3 protein: CASSQEANYTILAAQSSYNEQFF. In nucleotides, the CDR3 is TGTGCCAGCAGCCAAGAAGCCAATTACACGATACTAGCGGCTCAGAGCTCCTACAATGAGCAGTTCTTC.

The genes are TRBV6-4 and TRBJ1-5, with 7 bases aligning to TRBD1. Germline CDR1 is MRHNA and CDR2 is SNTAGT. J lost 7 bases, V lost 4 bases, and 10 bases had no gene match. The CDR3 totals 15 residues. The CDR3 loop is CASSVHRGKRQPQHF. The DNA of the CDR3 is TGTGCCAGCAGTGTCCACAGGGGCAAAAGGCAGCCCCAGCATTTT.

As DNA, the CDR3 is TGTGCCAGCTCAACGGGGGGGCGGTTATATGAGCAGTTCTTC. Residues: CASSTGGRLYEQFF. The chain has TRBV2 and TRBJ2-1, with 8 bases that match TRBD2. After removal of 8 bases from V and 8 bases from J, the junction contained 11 bases not matched to a gene. CDR3 length: 14 residues. Germline V gene sequence: CDR1 SNHLY, CDR2 FYNNEI.

The rearrangement uses TRBV27 and TRBJ2-7, with D perhaps TRBD1 (7 bases). The CDR3 is 13 amino acids. Germline V gene data show CDR1 as MNHEY and CDR2 as SMNVEV (reference sequence). Trimming removed 0 bases from V and 9 bases from J, with 12 bases in between. The CDR3 DNA follows: TGTGCCAGCAGTTTATCGGAGGGGGCAGGGCAGTACTTC. This sequence encodes CASSLSEGAGQYF.

The chain employs TRBV2 and TRBJ1-1, with 9 bases identical to TRBD1. CDR1 SNHLY and CDR2 FYNNEI come from the germline V gene. V shed 5 bases and J 11 bases; nucleotides not matched to a gene: 18. There are 16 residues in the CDR3. The CDR3 DNA sequence: TGTGCCAGCAGTATCCGGACAGGGGATCGGGACCCGGGGGCTTTCTTT. Its protein product is CASSIRTGDRDPGAFF.

The V call is TRBV7-2, the J call TRBJ1-2; D is possibly TRBD1 (6 bases). The CDR3 totals 14 residues. Germline CDR1 reads SGHTA; CDR2 reads FQGNSA. V was clipped by 4 bases and J by 8 bases, with 17 bases between them. CDR3 DNA: TGTGCCAGCAGCTCGAAGGCGGGGGCCGGAGGCTACACCTTC. Encoded protein: CASSSKAGAGGYTF.

The J gene is TRBJ1-4, the V gene TRBV7-9; the D gene is possibly TRBD1 (6 bases). Germline CDR1 SEHNR, CDR2 FQNEAQ (reference sequence). V gave up 2 bases and J gave up 3 bases, with 10 bases separating them. The CDR3 contains 15 residues. CDR3 region: CASSLLQGPNEKLFF. Here the CDR3 DNA reads TGTGCCAGCAGCTTACTTCAGGGGCCTAATGAAAAACTGTTTTTT.

This clone was recorded once. The gene calls are TRBV18 and TRBJ1-6; D might be TRBD1 (6 bases). V was clipped by 2 bases and J by 5 bases, with 10 bases between them. Germline V CDR1 and CDR2: KGHSH, LQKENI. The CDR3 totals 15 residues. This chain's CDR3 is CASSPLGQNNSPLHF. CDR3 nucleotide sequence: TGTGCCAGCTCACCATTGGGACAAAATAATTCACCCCTCCACTTT. Using reference TRBV18 and TRBJ1-6 for the parts outside the CDR3, the full variable domain is NAGVMQNPRHLVRRRGQEARLRCSPMKGHSHVYWYRQLPEEGLKFMVYLQKENIIDESGMPKERFSAEFPKEGPSILRIQQVVRGDSAAYFCASSPLGQNNSPLHFGNGTRLTVT.

This rearrangement joins TRBV5-1 to TRBJ2-1; 10 bases are a match to TRBD1. J lost 2 bases, V lost 2 bases, and 4 bases had no gene match. CDR1 and CDR2 from the germline V gene are SGHRS and YFSETQ. This CDR3 region has 16 residues. In DNA form, the CDR3 reads TGCGCCAGCAGCTTCGGCGGGACAGGGGCCTACAATGAGCAGTTCTTC. It translates to CASSFGGTGAYNEQFF.